This T cell receptor beta chain comes out of a study of T cells in localized non-small cell lung cancer. Study results and caveats: Higher T cell density in the blood was associated with longer overall survival, whereas higher adjacent-lung clonality associated with shorter survival. Because researchers sequenced only one region of the tumor, heterogeneity is still possible. Turning up in adjacent lung were a median about 61 of the top 100 tumor clones.

Assay used: immunoSEQ multiplex PCR; TCRdb lists only in-frame clones, some missing. Found here are roughly 64,000 clones, roughly 76% of them singletons; the top ten hold under 5%. Notes on this clone: Its antigen remains unidentified.

This CDR3 has 14 amino acids. The ends lost 3 bases at V and 5 bases at J; junction bases unmatched: 2. Germline lookup yields CDR1 MNHNS and CDR2 SASEGT. This clonotype originated in a man aged 40 to 70 with stage II lung adenocarcinoma. J is TRBJ1-1 and V is TRBV6-1; 11 nucleotides agree with TRBD1. The sequences come from PBMCs, collected before any cancer treatment. The CDR3 region is CASSERDRGTEAFF. As DNA, the CDR3 is TGTGCCAGCAGTGAGAGGGACAGGGGGACTGAAGCTTTCTTT.